These T cell receptor beta chains were read from a single sample in a study of blood T cell repertoires in COVID-19. Profiled with immunoSEQ multiplex PCR; TCRdb holds only in-frame clones, not every one. The sample records about 130,000 clones, approximately 81% being singletons. The sample consisted of peripheral blood. The receptors shown here come from a man at least 80 years old with COVID-19, enrolled during active disease. Each CDR3 is given without its conserved first and last residue.

>TRBJ1-1|TRBV14
ASSQGQYDTEAF
>TRBJ2-7|TRBV18
ASSPPVTAYEQY
>TRBJ2-7|TRBV6-1
ASSEGNRGPYEQY
>TRBJ2-7|TRBV7-6
ASSLGDEQY
>TRBJ2-5|TRBV28
ASSPDLGTSGQETQY
>TRBJ2-7|TRBV29-1
SVREYEQY
>TRBJ2-1|TRBV7-3
ASSPPRLAGARHNEQF
>TRBJ2-1|TRBV25-1
ASSGATSGGGNEQF
>TRBJ1-5|TRBV6-2/TRBV6-3
ASSYSKPTGMSGNQPQH
>TRBJ2-5|TRBV6-2/TRBV6-3
ASSYVTGTGARETQY
>TRBJ1-1|TRBV3-1/TRBV3-2
ASSQTDKNTEAF
>TRBJ2-1|TRBV29-1
SVEGLAGGPDNEQF
>TRBJ2-5|TRBV28
ASSSRRLSAVNKETQY
>TRBJ2-5|TRBV11-2
ASSFGGSLRETQY
>TRBJ1-2|TRBV2
ASSKQGAGYT
>TRBJ1-6|TRBV5-1
ASSFITGGDSPLH
>TRBJ1-4|TRBV19
ASSIETTGGANNEKLF
>TRBJ2-2|TRBV24-1
ATSVGARTGELF
>TRBJ2-1|TRBV4-2
ASKRAGLAGGYNEQF
>TRBJ2-3|TRBV7-2
ASSPMGLAVTDTQY